The entry below describes one T cell receptor beta chain. Its recognized antigen is unknown. It has no much larger one-base neighbor in the sample; base qualities were not kept. CD8 naive samples consisted of CD45RO-negative cells that were positively selected for CCR7, yielding a CD45RA+CCR7+ population without TemRA cells. The donors were healthy, HIV-negative adults who had no recently reported acute infections or vaccinations. Only Caucasian adults living in Nashville, Tennessee, USA were represented among the donors. Blood was obtained by leukapheresis, after which PBMCs were separated by Ficoll-Histopaque density gradient centrifugation and cryopreserved in liquid nitrogen vapor phase. Purity and quantity of every magnetically sorted T cell population were checked by analytical flow cytometry. Each sorted fraction had its genomic DNA isolated and then quantified by UV absorbance on a Nanodrop 2000c.

TCR CDR3 regions were amplified from genomic DNA by multiplex PCR using the deep immunoSEQ assay. Extracted genomic DNA from each cell subset was spread evenly across all wells of several immunoSEQ 96-well plates, with each plate serving as a replicate. For sorted subsets, approximately 0.2 ug of genomic DNA, equivalent to 25,000 to 30,000 T cell genomes, went into each replicate PCR. The purified libraries were quantified using a Qubit 3.0 fluorometer, sized with a Bioanalyzer 2100, and then quantified again using the KAPA Library Quantification kit. Every immunoSEQ 96-well plate was sequenced on a separate single-read 150-cycle Illumina NextSeq 550 flow cell. The original methods were these. The immunoSEQ output contained only junctional sequences without quality scores, so filtering could not match that applied to full-length reads. To assign V/J genes and CDR3, sequences were annotated using PyIR, a Python wrapper for IgBLAST v1.9, with IMGT germline references. Reads with weak V/J assignments (E-value above 1e-6), missing CDR3, stop codons, out-of-frame junctions, or ambiguous translated residues were removed. V3J clonotypes were defined by identical inferred V gene, J gene, and CDR3 amino acid sequence. Percentage overlap between repertoires was computed as shared unique clonotypes divided by the size of the smaller repertoire. RTK rarefaction, the Chao1 estimator, and Recon v2.1 estimates of unobserved clonotypes were used to assess repertoire richness. Generation probabilities were computed with OLGA for all TCRbeta clonotypes obtained by the gDNA method from a few donors. The immuneACCESS repertoire file appears here via TCRdb, limited to in-frame rearrangements. These files lack a portion of the clones; in checked studies, under half of the deficit traces to unresolved V genes, and the cause of the others is not known. V, J and clone size derive from that table, while D and trimming were established from the DNA sequence. The sample yields about 1,800,000 clones; approximately 94% were counted once. Roughly 1.2% of the sample is held by the ten biggest clonotypes.

Trimming takes 0 bases off V and 6 bases off J; junction bases not matched to a gene: 3. Inclusive of the bounding cysteine and phenylalanine, the CDR3 is 16 residues long. The read is trimmed to its CDR3 DNA, 48 bases read in frame from base 1. CDR1 and CDR2 (SGHVS, FQNEAQ) derive from the germline V gene. This specimen comes from a study of shared clonotypes between healthy human individuals (dated by TCRdb to the early 2020s). In the study overall: The cohort included a few men and a couple of women between 18 and 49 years of age. To estimate repertoire size and how much clonotypes are shared between individuals, the study performed deep sequencing of blood TCR repertoires from about five healthy adults. Each donor's leukapheresis produced roughly between roughly 0.9 and 8.9 billion PBMCs. To increase sequencing depth and limit assay-specific biases, different laboratories used diverse techniques to prepare libraries and sequence TCR repertoires. For each donor, CD4 naive and CD4 memory were each run on three plates, CD8 naive on two plates, and CD8 memory on one plate. What the research found in general, with its limitations: The genetic and exposure-history diversity represented was limited by the small number of donors. Sampling was restricted to blood, and TCR repertoires in tissue are likely to differ from TCR repertoires in blood. Rarefaction of sorted-subset datasets indicated incomplete sequencing despite the large sequencing depth. Higher generation probabilities were observed for clonotypes shared by all four sorted-subset donors than for non-shared clonotypes. Naive subsets generally had larger estimated clonotype richness than memory subsets. Across several donors, approximately 4.9% of naive CD4, more than 3% of naive CD8, around 2.5% of memory CD4, and 0.4% of memory CD8 clonotypes were shared. Pairwise subsampling led to the expectation that sequencing depth would affect the degree of clonotype sharing among donors.

The sequence was obtained from a young man in good health. The sequencing sample was made of naive CD8+ T cells sorted from blood. The meaning of the sample's cell subset or site label: CD45RA+CCR7+. This receptor chain uses TRBV7-8 and TRBJ1-4; the junction holds 11 bases that match TRBD1. The CDR3 region: CASSLAPGQGDEKLFF. The DNA is TGTGCCAGCAGCTTAGCTCCGGGACAGGGGGATGAAAAACTGTTTTTT. The full variable domain, completed from the reference TRBV7-8 and TRBJ1-4 proteins outside the CDR3, reads GAGVSQSPRYKVAKRGQDVALRCDPISGHVSLFWYQQALGQGPEFLTYFQNEAQLDKSGLPSDRFFAERPEGSVSTLKIQRTQQEDSAVYLCASSLAPGQGDEKLFFGSGTQLSVL.